The clone carrying this T cell receptor (beta chain) came up many times. The target antigen is unknown. Germline V CDR1 and CDR2: SGHAT, FQNNGV. This CDR3 comprises 13 residues. V lost 8 bases and J 8 bases, leaving 18 bases between the germline ends. Template switching added a universal primer site, and cDNA bore unique molecular identifiers. TCRdb passed the 5' RACE reads through MiXCR, listing each CDR3 protein once. Found here are 300,000 to 400,000 distinct CDR3 sequences, about 12% of them singletons; the top ten hold just over 7%. These data are taken from a study of identical twins. Study-wide results and caveats: Without tracking the same donors, conclusions rested on cross-sectional statistical analysis. The more abundant beta clonotypes in cord blood had fewer insertions, and memory repertoires did not show this.

These same records also appear under a second study, on yellow fever vaccine responses in identical twins. That work states: Reports say the vaccine T cell response in twins looked partly convergent and partly personalized.

This rearrangement joins TRBV11-2 to TRBJ1-2; maybe TRBD1 (5 bases). The TCR comes from a woman aged 18-29 years in good health. What was sequenced was CD8+ T cells sorted from blood. CDR3 sequence (DNA): TGTGCCAGCGGTTACCGGGGCACCGACGGCTACACCTTC. It is translated as CASGYRGTDGYTF.